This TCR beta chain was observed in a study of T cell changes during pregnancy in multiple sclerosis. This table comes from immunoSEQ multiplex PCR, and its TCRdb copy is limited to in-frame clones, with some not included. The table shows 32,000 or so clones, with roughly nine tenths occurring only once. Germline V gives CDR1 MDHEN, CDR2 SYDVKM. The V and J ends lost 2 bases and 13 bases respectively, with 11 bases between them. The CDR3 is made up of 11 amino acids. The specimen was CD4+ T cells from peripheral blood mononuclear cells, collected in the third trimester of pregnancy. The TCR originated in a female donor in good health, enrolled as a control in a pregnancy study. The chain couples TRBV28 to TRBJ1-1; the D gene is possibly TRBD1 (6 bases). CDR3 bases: TGTGCCAGCAGTTTAAACAGGGAGGGTTTCTTT. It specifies CASSLNREGFF.